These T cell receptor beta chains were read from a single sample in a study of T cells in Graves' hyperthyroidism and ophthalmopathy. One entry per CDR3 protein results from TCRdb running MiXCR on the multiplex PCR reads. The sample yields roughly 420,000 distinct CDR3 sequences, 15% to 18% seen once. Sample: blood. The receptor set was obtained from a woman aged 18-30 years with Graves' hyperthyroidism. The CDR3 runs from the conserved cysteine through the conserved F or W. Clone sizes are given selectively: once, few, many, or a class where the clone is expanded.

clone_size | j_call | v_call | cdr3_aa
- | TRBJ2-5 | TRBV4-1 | CASSQDYGGKAETQYF
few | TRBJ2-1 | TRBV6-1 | CASTGLAGGPTYNEQFF
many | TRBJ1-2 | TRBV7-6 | CASSLSGLDNYGYTF
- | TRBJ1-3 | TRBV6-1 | CAIRDGSSGNTIYF
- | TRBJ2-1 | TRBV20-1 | CSARQLAGNRWEQFF
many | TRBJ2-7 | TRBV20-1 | CSARGLAGGSHEQYF
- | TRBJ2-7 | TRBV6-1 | CASSTPSGSSYEQYF
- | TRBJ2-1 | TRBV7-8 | CASTAGIAGGVYNEQFF
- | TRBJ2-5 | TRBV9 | CASSVAGVYGETQYF
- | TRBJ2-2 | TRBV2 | CATSENRGNTGELFF
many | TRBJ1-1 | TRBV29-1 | CSVQQGKAFF
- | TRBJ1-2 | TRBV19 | CASRIGGVYGYTF
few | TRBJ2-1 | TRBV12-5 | CASGLYASGGESYRESYNEQFF
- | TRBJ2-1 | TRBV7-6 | CASSSPTLNEQFF
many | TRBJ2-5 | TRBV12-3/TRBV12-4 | CASSGQIQETQYF
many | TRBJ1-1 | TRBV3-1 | CASSQVSSTEAFF
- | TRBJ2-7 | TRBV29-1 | CSVEEGHEQYF
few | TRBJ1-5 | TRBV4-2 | CASSREGRSNQPQHF
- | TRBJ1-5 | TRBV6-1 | CASSELRDRWSNQPQHF
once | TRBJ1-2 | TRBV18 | CASSPSGTSEGNYGYTF
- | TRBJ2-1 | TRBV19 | CASRDLAEEQFF
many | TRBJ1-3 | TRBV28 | CASSLSRGNTIYF
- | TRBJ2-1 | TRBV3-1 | CASSQGLAGGEYNEQFF
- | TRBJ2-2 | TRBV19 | CASSIPQGRSTGELFF
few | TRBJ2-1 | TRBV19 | CASSIAGGPNNEQFF
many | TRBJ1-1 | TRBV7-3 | CASRRSGETEAFF
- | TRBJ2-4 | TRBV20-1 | CSARRTDRVRAKNIQYF
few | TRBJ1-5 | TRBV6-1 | CVSRTGAGNQPQHF
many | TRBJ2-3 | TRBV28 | CASSPLTEEDTQYF
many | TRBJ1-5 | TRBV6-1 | CASSWAGNQPQHF
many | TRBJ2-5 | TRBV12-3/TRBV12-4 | CASSSAGGMSETQYF
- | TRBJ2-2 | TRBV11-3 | CASSRSWDRGHTGELFF
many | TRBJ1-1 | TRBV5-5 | CASSWTGMNTEAFF
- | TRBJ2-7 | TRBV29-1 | CSVEITGTGIEQYF
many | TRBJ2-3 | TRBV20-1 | CSASAGGPWGTDTQYF
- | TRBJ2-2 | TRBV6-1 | CASTPGRRGPIGELFF
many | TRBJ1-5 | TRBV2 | CASSERDRARNQPQHF
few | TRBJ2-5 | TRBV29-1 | CSVEDRWRGRIQETQYF
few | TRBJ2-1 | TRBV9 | CASSGNGGTGGLNEQFF
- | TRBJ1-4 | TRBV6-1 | CASSYGGANEKLFF
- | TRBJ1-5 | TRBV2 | CGSRPQGAEQPQHF
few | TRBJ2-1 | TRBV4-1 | CASRQSGRGQFDNEQFF
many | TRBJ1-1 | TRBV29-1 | CSVRQPNTEAFF
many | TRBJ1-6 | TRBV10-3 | CAISEVGRRGGNSPLHF
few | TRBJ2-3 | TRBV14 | CASSQVAGVRDTQYF
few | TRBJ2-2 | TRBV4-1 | CASSQESGLAGEIFTGELFF
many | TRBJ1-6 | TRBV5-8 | CASSLAGLFNSPLHF
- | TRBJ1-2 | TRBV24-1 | CATSDSWGADGYTF
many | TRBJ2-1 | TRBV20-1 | CSTSGLAIWEQFF
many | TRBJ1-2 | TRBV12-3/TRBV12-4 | CASSFQPGGTVGYTF